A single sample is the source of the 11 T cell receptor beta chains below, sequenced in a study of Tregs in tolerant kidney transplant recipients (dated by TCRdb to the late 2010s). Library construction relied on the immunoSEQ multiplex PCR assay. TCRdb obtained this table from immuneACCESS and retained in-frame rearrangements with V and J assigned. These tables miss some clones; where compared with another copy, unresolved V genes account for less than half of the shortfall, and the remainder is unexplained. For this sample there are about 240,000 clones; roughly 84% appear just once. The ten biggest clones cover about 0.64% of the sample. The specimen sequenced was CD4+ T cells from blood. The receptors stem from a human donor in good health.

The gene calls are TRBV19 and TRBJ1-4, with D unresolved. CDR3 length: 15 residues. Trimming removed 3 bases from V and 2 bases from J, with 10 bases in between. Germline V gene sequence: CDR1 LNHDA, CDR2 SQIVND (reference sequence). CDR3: CASSIPGRTNEKLFF. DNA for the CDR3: TGTGCCAGTAGTATCCCAGGTCGGACTAATGAAAAACTGTTTTTT.

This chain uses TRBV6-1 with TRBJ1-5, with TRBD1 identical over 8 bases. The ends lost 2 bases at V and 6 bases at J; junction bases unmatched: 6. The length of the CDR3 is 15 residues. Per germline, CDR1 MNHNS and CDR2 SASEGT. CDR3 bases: TGTGCCAGCAGTGAATTAAGACAGGGGCCTCAGCCCCAGCATTTT. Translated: CASSELRQGPQPQHF.

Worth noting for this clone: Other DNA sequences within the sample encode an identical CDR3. CDR3 region: CSARNNEQFF. CDR3 bases: TGCAGTGCTAGGAACAATGAGCAGTTCTTC. The chain combines TRBV20-1 with TRBJ2-1, with no clear D. The V end was cut by 3 bases, the J end by 5 bases, with 2 bases between. The CDR3 is made up of 10 amino acids. The germline CDR1 and CDR2 sequences are DFQATT and SNEGSKA (reference sequence).

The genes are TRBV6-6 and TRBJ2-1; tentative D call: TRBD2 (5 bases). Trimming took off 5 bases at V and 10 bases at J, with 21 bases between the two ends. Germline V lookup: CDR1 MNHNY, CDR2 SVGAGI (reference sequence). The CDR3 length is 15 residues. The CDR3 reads CASSTTDKVGREQFF. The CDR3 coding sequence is TGTGCCAGCAGTACCACAGATAAGGTGGGGAGAGAGCAGTTCTTC.

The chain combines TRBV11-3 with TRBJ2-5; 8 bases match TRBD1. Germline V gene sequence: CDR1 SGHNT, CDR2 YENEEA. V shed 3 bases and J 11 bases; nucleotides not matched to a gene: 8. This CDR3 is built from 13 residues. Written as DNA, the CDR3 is TGTGCCAGCAGCTTCGCCCAGGGGGCCCGGCAGTACTTC. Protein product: CASSFAQGARQYF.

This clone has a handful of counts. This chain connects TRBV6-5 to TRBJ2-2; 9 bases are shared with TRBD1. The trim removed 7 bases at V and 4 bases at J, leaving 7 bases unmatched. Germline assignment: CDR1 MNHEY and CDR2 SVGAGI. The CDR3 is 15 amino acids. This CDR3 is CASIPDRGGTGELFF. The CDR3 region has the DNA TGTGCCAGCATACCGGACAGGGGCGGCACCGGGGAGCTGTTTTTT.

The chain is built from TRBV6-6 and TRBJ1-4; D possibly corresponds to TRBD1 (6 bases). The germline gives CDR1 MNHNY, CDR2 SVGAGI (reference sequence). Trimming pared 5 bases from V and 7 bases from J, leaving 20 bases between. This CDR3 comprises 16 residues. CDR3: CASSTPPGGEGEKLFF. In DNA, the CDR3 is TGTGCCAGCAGTACCCCCCCCGGGGGCGAAGGTGAAAAACTGTTTTTT.

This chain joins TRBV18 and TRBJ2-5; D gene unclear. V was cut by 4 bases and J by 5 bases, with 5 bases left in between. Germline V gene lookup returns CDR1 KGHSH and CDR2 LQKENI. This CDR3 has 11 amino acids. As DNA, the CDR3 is TGTGCCAGCTCACTACAGGAGACCCAGTACTTC. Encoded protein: CASSLQETQYF.

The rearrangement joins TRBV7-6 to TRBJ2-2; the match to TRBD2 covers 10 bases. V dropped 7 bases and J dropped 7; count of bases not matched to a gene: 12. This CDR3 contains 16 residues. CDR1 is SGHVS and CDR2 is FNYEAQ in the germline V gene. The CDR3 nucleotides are TGTGCCAGCACCCTAGAAGCGGGAGGGCCTGTCGGGGAGCTGTTTTTT. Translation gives CASTLEAGGPVGELFF.

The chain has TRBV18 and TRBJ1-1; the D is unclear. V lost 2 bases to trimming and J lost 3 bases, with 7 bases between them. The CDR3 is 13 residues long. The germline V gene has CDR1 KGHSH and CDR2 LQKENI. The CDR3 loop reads CASSPVQYTEAFF. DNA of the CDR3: TGTGCCAGCTCACCAGTACAGTACACTGAAGCTTTCTTT.

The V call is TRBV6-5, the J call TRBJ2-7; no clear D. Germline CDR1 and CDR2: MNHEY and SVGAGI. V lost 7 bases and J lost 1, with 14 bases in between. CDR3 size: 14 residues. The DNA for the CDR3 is TGTGCCAGCATAACTCCCGGACCTTCCTACGAGCAGTACTTC. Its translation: CASITPGPSYEQYF.